A single sample is the source of the 32 T cell receptor beta chains below, sequenced in a study of T-cell reconstitution after alpha-beta-depleted transplantation in children. The TCRbeta library was prepared with unique molecular identifiers. One entry per CDR3 protein results from TCRdb running MiXCR on the PCR reads. The sample has roughly 490,000 distinct CDR3 sequences, about an eighth seen once. The source was PBMCs, mostly from graft donor cells, collected 180 days after TCRalphabeta/CD19-depleted stem cell transplant. The receptors here all came from a female patient between 2 and 15 years old who had a stem cell transplant for aplastic anemia, so the T cells may come from the graft donor.

This clonotype was seen only a few times. The V call is TRBV2, the J call TRBJ2-1; TRBD1 might be the D (5 bases). In germline, CDR1 is SNHLY, CDR2 FYNNEI. Deletions cut 7 bases from V and 1 base from J, with 11 bases between. The CDR3 runs 14 residues. CDR3 nucleotides: TGTGCCAGCATCCCAGGGATATCCTACAATGAGCAGTTCTTC. This codes for CASIPGISYNEQFF.

The table lists this clonotype with a few counts. CDR3 sequence (DNA): TGTGCCACCAGCAGAGATTTCGCGGACAATGAGCAGTTCTTC. It is translated as CATSRDFADNEQFF. The genes are TRBV15 and TRBJ2-1; D remains unclear. In germline, CDR1 is LNHNV, CDR2 YYDKDF (reference sequence). The CDR3 spans 14 residues. V was shortened by 0 bases and J by 5 bases, with 8 bases between the two germline ends.

The V and J genes are TRBV18 and TRBJ2-4, with TRBD1 matching 7 bases. From germline, CDR1 is KGHSH and CDR2 LQKENI. J was trimmed by 0 bases and V by 1 base; bases with no gene match: 6. The CDR3 contains 17 residues. The CDR3 protein is CASSPRDRKLAKNIQYF. In DNA form, the CDR3 reads TGTGCCAGCTCACCACGGGACAGAAAACTAGCCAAAAACATTCAGTACTTC.

This clonotype has just a few counts. This sequence joins TRBV7-2 and TRBJ2-3; TRBD2 agrees at 8 bases. The CDR3 sequence is 16 residues long. Germline values: CDR1 SGHTA, CDR2 FQGNSA. The V and J ends lost 3 bases and 0 bases, in that order; junction bases with no gene match: 5. CDR3 DNA sequence: TGTGCCAGCAGCTTCAAGGCGGGGGGTAGCACAGATACGCAGTATTTT. Translating gives CASSFKAGGSTDTQYF.

This clonotype was observed a few times. The J gene is TRBJ2-1, the V gene TRBV4-2, with 8 bases identical to TRBD1. Trimming took 4 bases from V and 8 from J; bases not matched to a gene: 7. Per the germline V gene, CDR1 is LGHNA and CDR2 is YNFKEQ. The length of the CDR3 is 14 residues. The CDR3 DNA follows: TGTGCCAGCAGCCCCGGGACAGGTCGTGATGAGCAGTTCTTC. It translates to CASSPGTGRDEQFF.

A few counts support this clonotype. The chain joins TRBV5-1 to TRBJ2-5; 10 nucleotides match TRBD2. V dropped 1 base and J dropped 7; count of bases not matched to a gene: 10. The CDR3 runs to 16 residues. The germline V gene has CDR1 SGHRS and CDR2 YFSETQ. CDR3 nucleotide sequence: TGCGCCAGCAGCTTGTGGGCCGGGACTAGCGAGGGGACCCAGTACTTC. It codes for CASSLWAGTSEGTQYF.

Comment on this clonotype: The junction departs from germline at one end; a sequencing error may be responsible. The CDR3 here is CAISLKSMASGDTDTQYF. CDR3 DNA: TGTGCCATCAGTTTAAAATCGATGGCTAGCGGGGACACAGATACGCAGTATTTT. This chain connects TRBV12-3 or TRBV12-4 to TRBJ2-3; TRBD2 matches 9 bases. This CDR3 spans 18 amino acids.

V gene TRBV27 combines with J gene TRBJ2-1; D may be TRBD1 or TRBD2 (5 bases each). The V and J ends lost 10 bases and 7 bases respectively, with 23 bases between them. The CDR3 length is 15 residues. The V gene's germline CDR1 is MNHEY and CDR2 SMNVEV (reference sequence). This CDR3 is CATLREGKGRNEQFF. The CDR3 DNA is TGTGCCACCCTTCGAGAAGGGAAGGGGAGAAATGAGCAGTTCTTC.

This sequence joins TRBV2 and TRBJ1-4; D is possibly TRBD1 (6 bases). Germline V gene lookup returns CDR1 SNHLY and CDR2 FYNNEI. The CDR3 contains 12 residues. The V gene lost 2 bases and the J gene lost 8 bases, with 6 bases spanning the gap. The CDR3 region has the DNA TGTGCCAGCAGTGAAACAGGGGAAAAACTGTTTTTT. Translating it yields CASSETGEKLFF.

This clonotype was recorded at least ten times. This rearrangement joins TRBV29-1 to TRBJ1-5; possible D gene TRBD1, 6 bases. The CDR3 runs to 13 residues. The V gene lost 5 bases and the J gene lost 7 bases, with 15 bases spanning the gap. Germline V lookup: CDR1 SQVTM, CDR2 ANQGSEA. DNA for the CDR3: TGCAGCGTTATGGGGGGCGCGGGACAGCCCCAGCATTTT. It yields the protein CSVMGGAGQPQHF.

This clonotype has more than one count but fewer than ten. This sequence joins TRBV18 and TRBJ1-1, with D possibly matching TRBD1 (6 bases). The germline CDR1 and CDR2 sequences are KGHSH and LQKENI. CDR3 length: 13 amino acids. V was pared by 2 bases and J by 6 bases, with 10 bases between. In DNA, the CDR3 is TGTGCCAGCTCACCAAACAGGGCGGCTGAAGCTTTCTTT. It is translated as CASSPNRAAEAFF.

This clonotype has only a few counts. The chain joins TRBV7-8 to TRBJ1-1; no reliable D call. V shed 5 bases and J shed 10 bases, with 17 bases lying between them. The germline V gene has CDR1 SGHVS and CDR2 FQNEAQ. This CDR3 contains 13 residues. CDR3 coding DNA: TGTGCCAGCAGCCCCCGGGTGGGGAGCAGAGCTTTCTTT. Its translation: CASSPRVGSRAFF.

The chain links TRBV7-9 to TRBJ2-2, with D perhaps matching TRBD2 (5 bases). This CDR3 is built from 13 residues. V gave up 5 bases and J gave up 6 bases, with 10 bases separating them. Germline CDR1 reads SEHNR; CDR2 reads FQNEAQ (reference sequence). The CDR3 loop is CASSTRGPGELFF. The CDR3, as DNA: TGTGCCAGCAGCACCCGCGGGCCCGGGGAGCTGTTTTTT.

The chain uses TRBV15 and TRBJ1-2; D gene ambiguous. The CDR3 extends over 14 amino acids. V was cut by 6 bases and J by 0 bases, with 11 bases left in between. CDR1 LNHNV and CDR2 YYDKDF come from the germline V gene (reference sequence). CDR3 loop: CATSRRAANYGYTF. CDR3 nucleotides: TGTGCCACCAGTAGGAGAGCTGCTAACTATGGCTACACCTTC.

A word on this clonotype: The DNA is omitted, as the CDR3 cannot be located on it reliably, and the CDR3 follows TCRdb's listing. The CDR3 sequence: CASSLVLVGRELRAGELFF. This sequence joins TRBV7-6 and TRBJ2-2; the table's D call, TRBD2, was not checked against the DNA. The CDR3 adds up to 19 amino acids, both ends counted. The germline gives CDR1 SGHVS, CDR2 FNYEAQ.

This clonotype has more than one count but fewer than ten. The chain combines TRBV4-2 with TRBJ1-5; tentative D call: TRBD1 (5 bases). The V and J ends lost 4 bases and 7 bases respectively, with 20 bases between them. The CDR3 extends over 16 amino acids. The germline CDR1 and CDR2 sequences are LGHNA and YNFKEQ. CDR3 DNA: TGTGCCAGCAGCCCGTCGGGGCAGGGCCCGGGGCAGCCCCAGCATTTT. Its protein product is CASSPSGQGPGQPQHF.

The V gene is TRBV3-1, the J gene TRBJ1-1; D may be TRBD1 (5 bases). The germline V gene encodes CDR1 LGHDT and CDR2 YNNKEL (reference sequence). The CDR3 is 14 amino acids. The germline V and J ends were trimmed by 1 base and 10 bases, with 16 bases remaining between them. This CDR3 is CASSQGGGARPAFF. CDR3 DNA: TGTGCCAGCAGCCAAGGTGGGGGTGCGCGGCCAGCTTTCTTT.

V usage is TRBV11-2 and J usage is TRBJ2-5; tentative D call: TRBD1 (6 bases). The germline CDR1 and CDR2 sequences are SGHAT and FQNNGV. The CDR3 has 14 residues. V was clipped by 6 bases and J by 1 base, with 12 bases between them. The CDR3 DNA sequence: TGTGCCAGCAGACCCGGACAGTTCCAAGAGACCCAGTACTTC. Its protein is CASRPGQFQETQYF.

In its sample, this clonotype was seen a few times. The chain couples TRBV21-1 to TRBJ2-5; TRBD2 reflects the table's D call only, with no check against the DNA. TRBV21-1 is a known pseudogene. This CDR3 is 16 amino acids long. The CDR3 DNA reads TGTGCCAGCAGCAACCTGAGCGGGAGGGCCACAGAGACCCAGTACTTC. This translates into CASSNLSGRATETQYF.

Turning to this clonotype: With a much larger clone just one base away, this may be a read error. V gene TRBV6-2 or TRBV6-3 combines with J gene TRBJ2-1, with TRBD2 matching over 11 bases. The V gene's germline CDR1 is MNHEY and CDR2 SVGEGT. This CDR3 comprises 16 residues. CDR3 nucleotide sequence: TGTGGCAGCAGTTCCCGACTAGCGGGGTCTTACAATGAGCAGTTCTTC. Its translation: CGSSSRLAGSYNEQFF.

The CDR3 is CASSPKRGGNTGELFF. CDR3 nucleotides: TGTGCCAGCAGCCCCAAGCGGGGCGGGAACACCGGGGAGCTGTTTTTT. The V gene is TRBV7-3, the J gene TRBJ2-2, with 7 positions matching TRBD2. The CDR3 has 16 residues. V was clipped by 5 bases and J by 1 base; unmatched bases: 7. Germline-derived CDR1 and CDR2 are SGHTA and FQGTGA.

This clonotype was found a few times. The chain links TRBV6-5 to TRBJ2-7; D remains ambiguous. This CDR3 is 13 amino acids long. Trimming removed 6 bases at V and 3 bases at J, with 12 bases between. Per germline, CDR1 MNHEY and CDR2 SVGAGI. The CDR3 region has the DNA TGTGCCAGCAGGGCCCTGACCAACTACGAGCAGTACTTC. Amino acids: CASRALTNYEQYF.

This clonotype appeared a few times. The CDR3 DNA sequence: TGTGCCAGCAGTTACTGGGAGCGAGGGGCCTACGAGCAGTACGTC. This gives the protein CASSYWERGAYEQYV. V usage is TRBV28 and J usage is TRBJ2-7; D may match TRBD1 or TRBD2 (5 bases each). Germline assignment: CDR1 MDHEN and CDR2 SYDVKM. CDR3 size: 15 residues. Trimming pared 4 bases from V and 2 bases from J, leaving 15 bases between.

This clonotype was observed a few times. The V gene is TRBV28, the J gene TRBJ1-2; a weak D match, TRBD1 (5 bases). The ends were cut back, 0 bases at V and 4 bases at J, with 9 bases in the middle. Germline loops: CDR1 MDHEN, CDR2 SYDVKM. The length of the CDR3 is 14 residues. CDR3 protein: CASSLWGGAYGYTF. DNA for the CDR3: TGTGCCAGCAGTTTATGGGGAGGGGCCTATGGCTACACCTTC.

This clonotype has a handful of counts. V gene TRBV13 combines with J gene TRBJ2-2; 8 bases line up with TRBD1. With 5 bases clipped from V and 7 bases from J, the junction kept 15 bases outside the gene matches. This CDR3 has 17 amino acids. The V gene's germline CDR1 is PRHDT and CDR2 FYEKMQ (reference sequence). CDR3 region: CASSLRGRQGFGGELFF. The DNA of the CDR3 is TGTGCCAGCAGCCTGCGGGGTCGACAGGGGTTCGGCGGGGAGCTGTTTTTT.

The chain has TRBV20-1 and TRBJ1-6, with D tentatively TRBD1 (5 bases). The CDR3 contains 13 residues. In germline, CDR1 is DFQATT, CDR2 SNEGSKA (reference sequence). V gave up 3 bases and J gave up 6 bases, with 9 bases separating them. DNA for the CDR3: TGCAGTGCTAGGTCGACAGCTAATTCACCCCTCCACTTT. This sequence encodes CSARSTANSPLHF.

The chain is built from TRBV6-1 and TRBJ2-3, with a possible D match to TRBD2 (5 bases). Trimming left V 5 bases short and J 3 bases short, with 15 bases between. Germline CDR1 and CDR2: MNHNS and SASEGT. The CDR3 is 15 residues long. The CDR3 DNA sequence: TGTGCCAGCAGTCAACAGAGGACTGGTACAGATACGCAGTATTTT. It codes for CASSQQRTGTDTQYF.

V and J are TRBV4-3 and TRBJ2-7, with a tentative D call TRBD1 (7 bases). The V gene's germline CDR1 is LGHNA and CDR2 YSLEER. This CDR3 comprises 16 residues. The V gene lost 4 bases and the J gene lost 2 bases, with 18 bases spanning the gap. The CDR3 here is CASSPIHGGGPYEQYF. The CDR3 coding sequence is TGCGCCAGCAGCCCCATACATGGAGGGGGCCCCTACGAGCAGTACTTC.

The chain uses TRBV3-1 and TRBJ2-2; tentative D call: TRBD2 (6 bases). CDR3 length: 16 amino acids. Germline V gene sequence: CDR1 LGHDT, CDR2 YNNKEL (reference sequence). With 0 bases removed from V and 5 bases from J, the gap between germline ends came to 13 bases. The CDR3 loop is CASSQDRLAQTGELFF. The CDR3 DNA sequence: TGTGCCAGCAGCCAAGATCGGCTAGCGCAGACCGGGGAGCTGTTTTTT.

The table lists this clonotype with a few counts. The chain has TRBV5-1 and TRBJ2-5; no clear D gene. The CDR3 sequence is 15 residues long. In germline, CDR1 is SGHRS, CDR2 YFSETQ. With 0 bases removed from V and 3 bases from J, the gap between germline ends came to 12 bases. The CDR3 DNA reads TGCGCCAGCAGCTTGGTTGCGCTTCAAGAAGAGACCCAGTACTTC. It is translated as CASSLVALQEETQYF.

In this sample, this clonotype turned up a few times. The chain links TRBV20-1 to TRBJ2-1, with TRBD2 as a possible D gene (5 bases). The germline V and J ends were trimmed by 4 bases and 4 bases, with 20 bases remaining between them. This CDR3 has 16 residues. CDR1 DFQATT and CDR2 SNEGSKA come from the germline V gene (reference sequence). In DNA, the CDR3 is TGCAGTGCTACACCAGCGGCAGCGCCCGTTTACAATGAGCAGTTCTTC. It codes for CSATPAAAPVYNEQFF.

V usage is TRBV9 and J usage is TRBJ2-7; 14 bases line up with TRBD2. Trimming at V came to 4 bases and at J to 6 bases, leaving 6 bases not matched to a gene. Germline values: CDR1 SGDLS, CDR2 YYNGEE. This CDR3 region has 15 residues. This CDR3 reads CASSSGLAGETEQYF. The CDR3 DNA reads as TGTGCCAGCAGCTCGGGACTAGCGGGAGAAACCGAGCAGTACTTC.